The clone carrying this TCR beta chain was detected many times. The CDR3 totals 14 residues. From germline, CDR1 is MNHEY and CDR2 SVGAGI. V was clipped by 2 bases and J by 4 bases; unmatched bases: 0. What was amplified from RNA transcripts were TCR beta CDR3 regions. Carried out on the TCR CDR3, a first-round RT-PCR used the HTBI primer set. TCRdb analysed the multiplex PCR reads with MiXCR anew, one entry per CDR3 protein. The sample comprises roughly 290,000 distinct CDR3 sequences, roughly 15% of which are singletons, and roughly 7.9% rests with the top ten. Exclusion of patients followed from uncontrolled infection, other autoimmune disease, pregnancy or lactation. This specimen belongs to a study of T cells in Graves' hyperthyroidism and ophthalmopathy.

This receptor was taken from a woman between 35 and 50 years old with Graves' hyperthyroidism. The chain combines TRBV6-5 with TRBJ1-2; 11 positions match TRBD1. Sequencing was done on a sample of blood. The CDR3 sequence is CASSYGTGGYGYTF. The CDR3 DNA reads TGTGCCAGCAGTTACGGGACAGGGGGCTATGGCTACACCTTC.